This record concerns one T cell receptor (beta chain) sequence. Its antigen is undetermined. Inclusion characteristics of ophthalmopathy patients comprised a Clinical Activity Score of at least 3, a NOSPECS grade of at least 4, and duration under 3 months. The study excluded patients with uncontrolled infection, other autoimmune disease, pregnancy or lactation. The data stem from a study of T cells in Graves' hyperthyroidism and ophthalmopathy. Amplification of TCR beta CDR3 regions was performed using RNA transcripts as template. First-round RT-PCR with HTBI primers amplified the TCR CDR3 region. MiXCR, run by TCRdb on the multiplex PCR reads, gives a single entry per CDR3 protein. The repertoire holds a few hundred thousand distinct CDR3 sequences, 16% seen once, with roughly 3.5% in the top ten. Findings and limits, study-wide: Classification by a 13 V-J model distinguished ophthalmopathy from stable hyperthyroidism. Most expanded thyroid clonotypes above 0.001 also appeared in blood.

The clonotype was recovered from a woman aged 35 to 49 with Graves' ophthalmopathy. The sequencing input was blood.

This CDR3 is CASSLDGDLLNNEQFF. The CDR3 DNA follows: TGTGCCAGCAGTTTAGACGGGGACCTCCTAAACAATGAGCAGTTCTTC. The chain couples TRBV28 to TRBJ2-1; the D gene could be TRBD1 or TRBD2 (5 bases each). This CDR3 is 16 amino acids long. The germline V gene encodes CDR1 MDHEN and CDR2 SYDVKM. Deletions cut 2 bases from V and 5 bases from J, with 16 bases between.